This T cell receptor beta chain came from a study of T-cell memory formation after mild COVID-19. TCRdb re-derived calls from the 5' RACE reads in MiXCR, one entry per CDR3 protein. The sample consists of about 430,000 distinct CDR3 sequences, 20% to 30% of them appearing once. Unmatched junction bases numbered 6, after V lost 0 bases and J lost 2 bases. Germline values: CDR1 DFQATT, CDR2 SNEGSKA (reference sequence). There are 16 residues in the CDR3. The sequence was obtained from an adult woman who had mild COVID-19 (a few samples of this study predate the infection). Cell type and time point are not known. Sequenced input: PBMCs or a T cell subset sorted from them (not recorded which). The chain links TRBV20-1 to TRBJ1-5, with TRBD1 identical over 8 bases. In nucleotides, the CDR3 is TGCAGTGCTAGAGATCTCAAGGGACAGGGCAATCAGCCCCAGCATTTT. This translates into CSARDLKGQGNQPQHF.